This entry is about one T cell receptor (beta chain). This sample was taken from a study of blood T cell repertoires in COVID-19. Study processing details: For nucleated cells, counts were estimated from reference gene primer amplification. The protocol was immunoSEQ multiplex PCR, while the TCRdb copy is restricted to in-frame clones and leaves out a portion. V and J calls and clone size come straight from that table; D and trimming were deduced from the DNA. There are over 300,000 clones in the sample; 89% occur only once, and more than 1% lies in the top ten. The CDR3 is made up of 19 amino acids.

This TCR derives from a man aged 40-55 years with acute or convalescent COVID-19. The chain links TRBV21-1 to TRBJ1-5. TRBV21-1 represents a pseudogene. The sample taken for sequencing was peripheral blood. The CDR3 spells CASSKRGGVRTKSNQPQHF. DNA of the CDR3: TGTGCCAGCAGCAAACGCGGAGGGGTCAGGACGAAGAGCAATCAGCCCCAGCATTTT.